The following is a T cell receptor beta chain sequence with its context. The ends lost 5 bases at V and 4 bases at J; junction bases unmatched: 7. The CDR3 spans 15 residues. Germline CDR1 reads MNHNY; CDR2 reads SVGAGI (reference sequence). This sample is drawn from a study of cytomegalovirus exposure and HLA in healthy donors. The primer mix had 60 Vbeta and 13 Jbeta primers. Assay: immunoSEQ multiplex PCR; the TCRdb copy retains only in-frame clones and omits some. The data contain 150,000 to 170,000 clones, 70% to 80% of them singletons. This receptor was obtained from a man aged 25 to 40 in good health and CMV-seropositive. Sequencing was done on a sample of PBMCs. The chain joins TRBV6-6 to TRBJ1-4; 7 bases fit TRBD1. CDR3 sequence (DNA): TGTGCCAGCAGTCAACGGGACAGTCTTAATGAAAAACTGTTTTTT. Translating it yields CASSQRDSLNEKLFF.